This T cell receptor beta chain comes out of a study of T cell responses to AZD1222 COVID-19 vaccine. The study's findings and limits: The CD4 TCRs associated with vaccination extended across spike and predominated at 160-218 and 743-854. Two AZD1222 administrations were followed by greater Spike-specific TCR breadth and depth.

Measured with immunoSEQ multiplex PCR; TCRdb has only the in-frame clones, and not every one. Of about 78,000 clones listed, around 87% were seen once; the top ten hold 24%. The V and J ends lost 5 bases and 11 bases respectively, with 21 bases between them. CDR3 length: 14 residues. Germline V lookup: CDR1 SGHVS, CDR2 FQNEAQ. Concerning this clone itself: Its antigen is not identified.

The rearrangement uses TRBV7-8 and TRBJ1-1, with D hard to call. This TCR was sampled from an adult in good health. The sample was peripheral blood, taken on day 0 of AZD1222 vaccination. The CDR3 protein is CASSPGREGRGAFF. CDR3 coding DNA: TGTGCCAGCAGCCCTGGCAGAGAAGGGCGAGGGGCTTTCTTT.